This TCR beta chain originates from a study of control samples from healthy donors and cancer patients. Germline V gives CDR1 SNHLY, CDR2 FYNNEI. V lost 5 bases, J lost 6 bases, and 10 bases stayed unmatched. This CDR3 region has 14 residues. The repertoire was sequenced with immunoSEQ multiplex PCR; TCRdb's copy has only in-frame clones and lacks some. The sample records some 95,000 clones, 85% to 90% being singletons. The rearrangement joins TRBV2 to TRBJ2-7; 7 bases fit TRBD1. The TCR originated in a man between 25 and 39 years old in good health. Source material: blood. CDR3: CASSQSPNRGEQYF. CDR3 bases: TGTGCCAGCAGTCAGAGCCCTAACAGGGGCGAGCAGTACTTC.